By its share, the clone carrying this T cell receptor (beta chain) is medium-sized. TCRdb fed the PCR reads into MiXCR, producing one record per CDR3 protein. The sample shows around 19,000 distinct CDR3 sequences, more than 30% of them seen only once. The source of the sample is a study of immune characterization of retroperitoneal liposarcoma. CDR1 and CDR2 from the germline V gene are MNHNS and SASEGT. Trimming took off 7 bases at V and 7 bases at J, with 17 bases between the two ends. The CDR3 runs to 14 residues. This clonotype was obtained from a male donor with retroperitoneal liposarcoma. J is TRBJ2-1 and V is TRBV6-1, with D unclear. Sample: blood. In nucleotides, the CDR3 is TGTGCCAGCAAATCATTAGCTTCTCGTAATGAGCAGTTCTTC. This sequence encodes CASKSLASRNEQFF.